This TCR beta chain originates from a study of OX40 agonist ivuxolimab in advanced cancers. About the research overall: Clinicians treated patients with ivuxolimab, an agonistic anti-OX40 (CD134) antibody. Three patients, one with hepatocellular carcinoma and two with cutaneous melanoma, achieved partial responses. Study-wide results and caveats: In CD8+ T cells, expanded clones were on average more numerous than in CD4+.

Blood was sampled at baseline, cycle 4 day 1, and cycle 7 day 1. Data came from immunoSEQ multiplex PCR; TCRdb stores just in-frame clones and leaves some out. The data hold 35,000 to 45,000 clones, with 82% observed a single time. This clone was counted once. As yet, its antigen is unknown. The germline gives CDR1 MDHEN, CDR2 SYDVKM. V was trimmed by 8 bases and J by 2 bases, leaving 16 bases between them. The CDR3 runs 15 residues. This receptor was obtained from an adult with an advanced solid tumor such as melanoma, head and neck, liver or kidney cancer. The sequenced sample was CD4+ or CD8+ T cells sorted from blood, obtained in a trial of the OX40 agonist ivuxolimab. The V gene is TRBV28, the J gene TRBJ2-1; TRBD2 is a possible D gene (5 bases). The CDR3 sequence: CASPPDLITYNEQFF. The CDR3, as DNA: TGTGCCAGCCCACCGGACTTGATCACCTACAATGAGCAGTTCTTC.